The 18 T cell receptor beta chains below all came from one sample that was sequenced in a study of shared clonotypes between healthy human individuals. Sequenced by immunoSEQ multiplex PCR; TCRdb stores in-frame clones only, minus some. The sample gives about 2,100,000 clones, about 93% of which show up once; 1.5% to 2% is in the top ten. CD45RO-negative cells were positively selected for CCR7, leaving out terminally differentiated effector memory CD45RA+ cells. Sequenced: naive CD8+ T cells from PBMCs. These receptors were taken from a man between 18 and 35 years old in good health. Some clones in this sample may be carry-over from other donors' samples.

The chain couples TRBV7-9 to TRBJ2-7; 7 nucleotides match TRBD2. This CDR3 contains 16 residues. V trimming: 3 bases; J trimming: 0 bases; junction bases outside the gene matches: 8. Germline CDR1 is SEHNR and CDR2 is FQNEAQ (reference sequence). DNA for the CDR3: TGTGCCAGCAGCTTCCCCGTAGCGGGCACCTCCTACGAGCAGTACTTC. Protein: CASSFPVAGTSYEQYF.

Only a few counts were recorded for this clone. V and J are TRBV25-1 and TRBJ1-1; D is unclear. This CDR3 region has 11 residues. Germline V gene lookup returns CDR1 MGHDK and CDR2 SYGVNS. The ends were cut back, 4 bases at V and 8 bases at J, with 8 bases in the middle. CDR3 sequence: CASSGPLEAFF. The CDR3 nucleotides are TGTGCCAGCAGTGGTCCACTAGAAGCTTTCTTT.

The chain is built from TRBV25-1 and TRBJ2-1, with 9 bases that match TRBD2. Germline assignment: CDR1 MGHDK and CDR2 SYGVNS. After removal of 11 bases from V and 7 bases from J, the junction contained 0 bases not matched to a gene. The CDR3 covers 10 residues. The CDR3 sequence is CAAGGNEQFF. The CDR3 coding sequence is TGTGCCGCGGGGGGGAATGAGCAGTTCTTC.

This chain joins TRBV9 and TRBJ2-1, with D tentatively TRBD1 (5 bases). Per the germline V gene, CDR1 is SGDLS and CDR2 is YYNGEE. Trimming cost V 4 bases and J 5 bases, with 19 bases left between them. The CDR3 is 16 residues long. Written as DNA, the CDR3 is TGTGCCAGCAGCCCCTGGACAAGCCTCAAGGACAATGAGCAGTTCTTC. This encodes CASSPWTSLKDNEQFF.

The chain joins TRBV7-6 to TRBJ2-7; 7 nucleotides line up with TRBD1. Germline assignment: CDR1 SGHVS and CDR2 FNYEAQ. This CDR3 contains 13 residues. Trimming removed 2 bases from V and 7 bases from J; junction bases left unmatched: 5. The CDR3 here is CASSLLGGGEQYF. The CDR3 bases are TGTGCCAGCAGCTTATTAGGGGGCGGTGAGCAGTACTTC.

The chain employs TRBV6-4 and TRBJ1-3, with D possibly matching TRBD1 (6 bases). Per the germline V gene, CDR1 is MRHNA and CDR2 is SNTAGT. V was trimmed by 5 bases and J by 4 bases, leaving 21 bases between them. The CDR3 has 17 amino acids. CDR3 in amino acids: CASSPTTDRLGGNTIYF. The CDR3 DNA reads as TGTGCCAGCAGTCCTACCACCGACAGGCTCGGAGGAAACACCATATATTTT.

The chain has TRBV11-3 and TRBJ2-1, with D possibly matching TRBD2 (5 bases). The CDR3 sequence is 14 residues long. V lost 3 bases and J lost 5, with 11 bases in between. The germline gives CDR1 SGHNT, CDR2 YENEEA. CDR3 in DNA: TGTGCCAGCAGCTTGCGGGTCCCCAACAATGAGCAGTTCTTC. This translates into CASSLRVPNNEQFF. The whole variable domain, filled in from reference TRBV11-3 and TRBJ2-1, reads EAGVVQSPRYKIIEKKQPVAFWCNPISGHNTLYWYLQNLGQGPELLIRYENEEAVDDSQLPKDRFSAERLKGVDSTLKIQPAELGDSAVYLCASSLRVPNNEQFFGPGTRLTVL.

CDR3 region: CASSLSLGDRGLDGYTF. In DNA form, the CDR3 reads TGTGCCAGCAGTTTATCCCTTGGGGACAGGGGATTGGACGGCTACACCTTC. The rearrangement uses TRBV27 and TRBJ1-2, with 10 bases aligning to TRBD1. The CDR3 runs to 17 residues. Trimming took 0 bases from V and 8 from J; bases not matched to a gene: 12. In germline, CDR1 is MNHEY, CDR2 SMNVEV (reference sequence).

This clone was detected once. This chain connects TRBV7-8 to TRBJ1-5; 8 bases align to TRBD1. With 3 bases clipped from V and 7 bases from J, the junction kept 11 bases outside the gene matches. The germline V gene encodes CDR1 SGHVS and CDR2 FQNEAQ. The CDR3 is made up of 16 amino acids. CDR3 region: CASSFTDRGDGQPQHF. The CDR3, as DNA: TGTGCCAGCAGCTTTACCGACAGGGGCGACGGACAGCCCCAGCATTTT.

This clone was recorded only once. The J gene is TRBJ2-7, the V gene TRBV5-6; D might be TRBD2 (5 bases). This CDR3 region has 13 residues. Germline V gene lookup returns CDR1 SGHDT and CDR2 YYEEEE. The germline V and J ends were trimmed by 0 bases and 6 bases, with 10 bases remaining between them. CDR3 sequence: CASSLAGVSEQYF. CDR3 DNA: TGTGCCAGCAGCTTGGCCGGGGTTTCCGAGCAGTACTTC.

The chain joins TRBV4-2 to TRBJ2-3; D perhaps matches TRBD2 (7 bases). Trimming removed 2 bases at V and 4 bases at J, with 16 bases between. The CDR3 totals 16 residues. The germline gives CDR1 LGHNA, CDR2 YNFKEQ. This CDR3 is CASSQRLGGGADTQYF. DNA of the CDR3: TGTGCCAGCAGCCAACGTCTTGGAGGGGGGGCAGATACGCAGTATTTT.

Concerning this clone itself: The same CDR3 arises from other DNA sequences in this sample as well. The chain carries TRBV9 and TRBJ1-2, with TRBD1 identical over 9 bases. Per germline, CDR1 SGDLS and CDR2 YYNGEE. The V gene end was trimmed by 2 bases and the J gene end by 2 bases; junction bases not matched to a gene: 1. The CDR3 loop spans 14 amino acids. The CDR3 spells CASSVTGGNYGYTF. Written as DNA, the CDR3 is TGTGCCAGCAGCGTTACAGGGGGCAACTATGGCTACACCTTC.

This chain connects TRBV5-6 to TRBJ2-1; D possibly uses TRBD1 or TRBD2 (5 bases each). Germline CDR1 SGHDT, CDR2 YYEEEE. The CDR3 runs 14 residues. V lost 1 base and J 6 bases, leaving 11 bases between the germline ends. For the CDR3, the DNA is TGTGCCAGCAGCTTGACCCGGGGCCTCAATGAGCAGTTCTTC. This sequence encodes CASSLTRGLNEQFF.

The chain joins TRBV6-6 to TRBJ1-2; no clear D. CDR1 MNHNY and CDR2 SVGAGI come from the germline V gene (reference sequence). This CDR3 spans 15 amino acids. V shed 7 bases and J shed 5 bases, with 20 bases lying between them. CDR3 in amino acids: CASTDTKKGPYGYTF. The CDR3 DNA reads as TGTGCCAGCACTGATACCAAAAAAGGCCCATATGGCTACACCTTC.

J is TRBJ2-5 and V is TRBV27; tentative D call: TRBD2 (6 bases). The germline V and J ends were trimmed by 7 bases and 2 bases, with 11 bases remaining between them. The CDR3 is 13 residues long. CDR1 and CDR2 (germline): MNHEY, SMNVEV (reference sequence). CDR3 protein: CASNYAGQETQYF. As DNA, the CDR3 is TGTGCCAGCAATTACGCGGGGCAAGAGACCCAGTACTTC.

Concerning this clone itself: The same CDR3 arises from other DNA sequences in this sample as well. The chain is built from TRBV5-4 and TRBJ2-7; 11 bases agree with TRBD2. CDR1 is SGHNT, CDR2 YYREEE, per germline (reference sequence). CDR3 size: 14 residues. V shed 5 bases and J 2 bases; nucleotides not matched to a gene: 3. This CDR3 reads CASSLAGGTYEQYF. The DNA for the CDR3 is TGTGCCAGCAGTCTAGCGGGAGGCACCTACGAGCAGTACTTC.

This chain links TRBV5-1 with TRBJ2-2; 13 nucleotides match TRBD2. The CDR3 runs 17 residues. V gave up 0 bases and J gave up 6 bases; unmatched junction bases: 5. Germline V gene sequence: CDR1 SGHRS, CDR2 YFSETQ. This CDR3 is CASSLELAGGPSGELFF. The CDR3, as DNA: TGCGCCAGCAGCTTGGAACTAGCGGGAGGGCCGTCCGGGGAGCTGTTTTTT.

V usage is TRBV27 and J usage is TRBJ1-5; 7 nucleotides agree with TRBD1. Trimming cost V 6 bases and J 2 bases; bases outside gene matches: 4. Germline lookup yields CDR1 MNHEY and CDR2 SMNVEV (reference sequence). This CDR3 contains 14 residues. The CDR3 sequence: CASSPDRGNQPQHF. In DNA form, the CDR3 reads TGTGCCAGCAGCCCTGACAGGGGCAATCAGCCCCAGCATTTT.